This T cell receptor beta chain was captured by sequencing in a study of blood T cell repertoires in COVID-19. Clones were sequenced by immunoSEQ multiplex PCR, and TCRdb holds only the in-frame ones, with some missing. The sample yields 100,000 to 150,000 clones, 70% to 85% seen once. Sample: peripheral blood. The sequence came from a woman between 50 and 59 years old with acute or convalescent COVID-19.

CDR3: CAWSLGGGGGQPQHF. The CDR3 DNA reads as TGTGCCTGGAGCTTGGGGGGGGGAGGAGGTCAGCCCCAGCATTTT. V and J are TRBV30 and TRBJ1-5; D perhaps matches TRBD1 (5 bases). The germline CDR1 and CDR2 sequences are GTSNPN and SVGIG (reference sequence). V was trimmed by 3 bases and J by 6 bases, leaving 18 bases between them. The CDR3 is made up of 15 amino acids.